This passage covers 18 T cell receptor beta chains from one sample sequenced in a study of siplizumab effects on memory and regulatory T cells. The repertoire was sequenced with immunoSEQ multiplex PCR; TCRdb's copy has only in-frame clones and lacks some. The sample gives roughly 100,000 clones, about 93% of which show up once; approximately 0.67% is in the top ten. What was sequenced was Tregs sorted from blood. The receptors come from a human donor in good health.

The chain recombines TRBV6-4 with TRBJ2-7; 7 nucleotides align to TRBD2. This CDR3 is 15 amino acids long. Losses at the gene ends were 6 bases for V and 2 bases for J; bases not matched to a gene: 10. The germline gives CDR1 MRHNA, CDR2 SNTAGT. The CDR3 DNA reads TGTGCCAGCAGAGGCAGCGGGACTTCCACCTACGAGCAGTACTTC. This codes for CASRGSGTSTYEQYF.

The chain recombines TRBV30 with TRBJ2-1; D remains unclear. V shed 2 bases and J shed 2 bases, with 10 bases lying between them. Germline CDR1 is GTSNPN and CDR2 is SVGIG (reference sequence). The CDR3 sequence is 14 residues long. CDR3 nucleotides: TGTGCCTGGAGTATTCTGGGCCCCTACAATGAGCAGTTCTTC. This translates into CAWSILGPYNEQFF.

The sample holds one count of this clone. V gene TRBV4-3 combines with J gene TRBJ2-7; 9 nucleotides match TRBD2. CDR1 and CDR2 (germline): LGHNA, YSLEER. CDR3 length: 15 amino acids. V lost 1 base and J lost 3; bases outside the gene matches: 4. Here the CDR3 DNA reads TGCGCCAGCAGCCAAGGGGTGCGGGAGGGCTACGAGCAGTACTTC. Its protein product is CASSQGVREGYEQYF.

This chain joins TRBV7-3 and TRBJ2-3; TRBD1 might be the D (5 bases). This CDR3 has 14 amino acids. Germline-derived CDR1 and CDR2 are SGHTA and FQGTGA. V was cut by 0 bases and J by 4 bases, with 8 bases left in between. CDR3 DNA sequence: TGTGCCAGCAGCTTAACGGGGCAGGCAGATACGCAGTATTTT. Amino acid sequence: CASSLTGQADTQYF.

The chain couples TRBV6-6 to TRBJ2-7; D is unresolved. Germline values: CDR1 MNHNY, CDR2 SVGAGI (reference sequence). V lost 5 bases and J 1 base, leaving 9 bases between the germline ends. The length of the CDR3 is 13 residues. CDR3 bases: TGTGCCAGCAGTCGACAAGGGTCCTACGAGCAGTACTTC. This translates into CASSRQGSYEQYF.

This chain joins TRBV2 and TRBJ1-1; 7 positions match TRBD1. With V trimmed by 4 bases and J by 1 base, 3 bases remained unmatched. The CDR3 length is 14 residues. CDR1 and CDR2 (germline): SNHLY, FYNNEI. The CDR3 spells CASSVGQRNTEAFF. Written as DNA, the CDR3 is TGTGCCAGCAGTGTGGGACAGAGGAACACTGAAGCTTTCTTT. Filled out from reference TRBV2 and TRBJ1-1, the complete variable domain reads EPEVTQTPSHQVTQMGQEVILRCVPISNHLYFYWYRQILGQKVEFLVSFYNNEISEKSEIFDDQFSVERPDGSNFTLKIRSTKLEDSAMYFCASSVGQRNTEAFFGQGTRLTVV.

This sequence joins TRBV7-9 and TRBJ1-1, with a weak D call TRBD1 (6 bases). This CDR3 contains 14 residues. The germline V gene has CDR1 SEHNR and CDR2 FQNEAQ (reference sequence). V shed 0 bases and J shed 8 bases, with 13 bases lying between them. CDR3 DNA sequence: TGTGCCAGCAGCTTAGCGGGGGGGACACGGGAAGCTTTCTTT. Protein: CASSLAGGTREAFF.

Concerning this clone itself: In the same sample, other DNA sequences code for this CDR3. The chain carries TRBV9 and TRBJ2-7, with 8 bases fitting TRBD1. The CDR3 is 15 amino acids. Germline V gene lookup returns CDR1 SGDLS and CDR2 YYNGEE. The junction had 4 bases not matched to a gene; V was cut back by 0 bases and J by 2 bases. CDR3 DNA sequence: TGTGCCAGCAGCGTAGCTTGGGGACAGGCCTACGAGCAGTACTTC. This translates into CASSVAWGQAYEQYF. The variable domain in full, completed from reference TRBV9 and TRBJ2-7, reads DSGVTQTPKHLITATGQRVTLRCSPRSGDLSVYWYQQSLDQGLQFLIQYYNGEERAKGNILERFSAQQFPDLHSELNLSSLELGDSALYFCASSVAWGQAYEQYFGPGTRLTVT.

This chain uses TRBV18 with TRBJ1-2; 7 bases agree with TRBD1. From germline, CDR1 is KGHSH and CDR2 LQKENI. The trim removed 2 bases at V and 5 bases at J, leaving 14 bases unmatched. CDR3 length: 17 residues. The CDR3 DNA is TGTGCCAGCTCACCAGAACTTCAGGGGGTGGCAGGTTATGGCTACACCTTC. The encoded protein is CASSPELQGVAGYGYTF.

The chain recombines TRBV13 with TRBJ2-3; 12 nucleotides align to TRBD2. V gave up 6 bases and J gave up 4 bases; unmatched junction bases: 11. This CDR3 comprises 17 residues. Germline-derived CDR1 and CDR2 are PRHDT and FYEKMQ (reference sequence). The CDR3 DNA reads as TGTGCCAGCAGTCCTCCTAGCGGGGGGGCCCGGGCAGATACGCAGTATTTT. Its protein is CASSPPSGGARADTQYF.

This chain joins TRBV7-9 and TRBJ2-2; D gene unclear. Per the germline V gene, CDR1 is SEHNR and CDR2 is FQNEAQ (reference sequence). V shed 1 base and J shed 2 bases, with 8 bases lying between them. The CDR3 loop spans 15 amino acids. The CDR3 sequence is CASSLVSGNTGELFF. CDR3 in DNA: TGTGCCAGCAGCTTAGTGTCCGGTAACACCGGGGAGCTGTTTTTT. The complete variable domain, with remaining parts taken from reference TRBV7-9 and TRBJ2-2, reads DTGVSQNPRHKITKRGQNVTFRCDPISEHNRLYWYRQTLGQGPEFLTYFQNEAQLEKSRLLSDRFSAERPKGSFSTLEIQRTEQGDSAMYLCASSLVSGNTGELFFGEGSRLTVL.

The chain combines TRBV21-1 with TRBJ2-7; the table names TRBD1, a call not compared with the DNA. TRBV21-1 is labeled a pseudogene. The length of the CDR3 is 16 residues. The CDR3 region is CASSNDSDRPSYEQYF. The CDR3 nucleotides are TGTGCCAGCAGCAACGACTCCGACAGGCCCTCCTACGAGCAGTACTTC.

The rearrangement joins TRBV11-2 to TRBJ1-1; 8 bases are a match to TRBD1. Germline V gene lookup returns CDR1 SGHAT and CDR2 FQNNGV. This CDR3 comprises 15 residues. J gave up 4 bases and V 4 bases, and 8 bases lay outside the gene matches. CDR3 amino acids: CASSSWTGRLTEAFF. In DNA form, the CDR3 reads TGTGCCAGCAGCTCCTGGACAGGGAGGCTCACTGAAGCTTTCTTT.

This chain links TRBV5-6 with TRBJ1-4; no clear D gene. This CDR3 has 16 amino acids. CDR1 and CDR2 from the germline V gene are SGHDT and YYEEEE. V lost 0 bases and J 0 bases, leaving 9 bases between the germline ends. The CDR3 region is CASSLVGSTTNEKLFF. The CDR3 coding sequence is TGTGCCAGCAGCTTGGTGGGTTCTACAACTAATGAAAAACTGTTTTTT. The variable domain in full, with the rest retrieved from reference TRBV5-6 and TRBJ1-4, is DAGVTQSPTHLIKTRGQQVTLRCSPKSGHDTVSWYQQALGQGPQFIFQYYEEEERQRGNFPDRFSGHQFPNYSSELNVNALLLGDSALYLCASSLVGSTTNEKLFFGSGTQLSVL.

The rearrangement uses TRBV27 and TRBJ1-4, with D hard to call. This CDR3 spans 14 amino acids. Deletions cut 0 bases from V and 8 bases from J, with 10 bases between. Per the germline V gene, CDR1 is MNHEY and CDR2 is SMNVEV (reference sequence). The chain's CDR3 is CASSLSVGKEKLFF. The CDR3, as DNA: TGTGCCAGCAGTTTATCGGTCGGAAAGGAAAAACTGTTTTTT.

The gene calls are TRBV9 and TRBJ1-2, with a tentative D call TRBD1 (5 bases). Trimming took 3 bases from V and 7 from J, leaving 13 bases between them. CDR1 SGDLS and CDR2 YYNGEE come from the germline V gene. This CDR3 has 13 residues. The CDR3 reads CASSGGPGFGYTF. CDR3 in DNA: TGTGCCAGCAGCGGGGGCCCAGGGTTTGGCTACACCTTC.

The chain links TRBV5-5 to TRBJ1-2; D remains unclear. Trimming stripped 2 bases from V and 4 bases from J, with 9 bases between. This CDR3 comprises 13 residues. CDR1 is SGHKS and CDR2 is YYEKEE in the germline V gene (reference sequence). The CDR3 reads CASSFGGAYGYTF. DNA of the CDR3: TGTGCCAGCAGCTTTGGTGGAGCCTATGGCTACACCTTC.

The chain joins TRBV20-1 to TRBJ2-7; D is ambiguous. CDR3 length: 11 residues. Germline values: CDR1 DFQATT, CDR2 SNEGSKA (reference sequence). Trimming stripped 3 bases from V and 6 bases from J, with 9 bases between. The CDR3 sequence: CSARQESEQYF. CDR3 DNA sequence: TGCAGTGCTAGGCAGGAAAGCGAGCAGTACTTC.